These 17 T cell receptor beta chains share one sample of origin, sequenced in a study of human T cells and chemical hapten exposure. Time point given: pre-sensitization, week 0. Treatment noted: therapeutic diphenylcyclopropenone sensitization with weekly scalp DPC. TCRdb recomputed calls from the RACE reads with MiXCR, one row per CDR3 protein. The table records over 300,000 distinct CDR3 sequences, 5% to 6.5% of them present only once. The sample was whole blood, taken in connection with sensitization to the hapten diphenylcyclopropenone (DPC). These receptors were collected from a woman aged 45 to 65 with alopecia areata. Some clones in this sample may be carry-over from other donors' samples.

In its sample, this clonotype was seen a few times. CDR3 loop: CASTSGGSYGYTF. Here the CDR3 DNA reads TGTGCCAGCACATCAGGGGGTTCCTATGGCTACACCTTC. The rearrangement uses TRBV27 and TRBJ1-2; TRBD1 aligns across 7 bases. The CDR3 consists of 13 residues. Trimming cost V 7 bases and J 4 bases; bases outside gene matches: 6. CDR1 and CDR2 (germline): MNHEY, SMNVEV (reference sequence).

A few counts support this clonotype. At one of its ends the junction is not consistent with the germline gene, which may arise from a read error. The gene calls are TRBV28 and TRBJ2-4; 7 positions match TRBD1. Germline lookup yields CDR1 MDHEN and CDR2 SYDVKM. The length of the CDR3 is 15 residues. CDR3 in amino acids: CASNRPGTAENIQYF. The CDR3 region has the DNA TGTGCCAGCAACAGACCCGGGACAGCCGAAAACATTCAGTACTTC.

The chain combines TRBV6-1 with TRBJ1-1; D unclear. V was shortened by 5 bases and J by 0 bases, with 13 bases between the two germline ends. CDR1 and CDR2 from the germline V gene are MNHNS and SASEGT. This CDR3 has 15 residues. Written as DNA, the CDR3 is TGTGCCAGCAGTACGGATTCCAGGATGAACACTGAAGCTTTCTTT. Its translation is CASSTDSRMNTEAFF.

This clonotype showed up just a few times. The chain has TRBV14 and TRBJ2-7; 10 nucleotides align to TRBD2. This CDR3 is built from 14 residues. V was clipped by 4 bases and J by 10 bases; unmatched bases: 10. Germline V gene data show CDR1 as SGHDN and CDR2 as FVKESK. CDR3 sequence reads: CASSPRLAGEKQYF. CDR3 DNA: TGTGCCAGCAGCCCGCGGCTAGCGGGAGAGAAACAGTACTTC.

This clonotype was counted many times. This rearrangement joins TRBV6-5 to TRBJ1-4; 9 bases agree with TRBD1. This CDR3 has 13 residues. J lost 10 bases, V lost 6 bases, and 6 bases had no gene match. Germline values: CDR1 MNHEY, CDR2 SVGAGI. The CDR3 sequence is CASREDRGGKLFF. The CDR3 DNA sequence: TGTGCCAGCAGAGAAGACAGGGGGGGAAAACTGTTTTTT.

This clonotype was recorded a few times. The V call is TRBV24-1, the J call TRBJ2-1; D not certain. This CDR3 is 14 amino acids long. Germline assignment: CDR1 KGHDR and CDR2 SFDVKD. Trimming took 5 bases from V and 5 from J, leaving 12 bases between them. CDR3 coding DNA: TGTGCCACCAGTGGCTCCGGAAGAGACAATGAGCAGTTCTTC. It codes for CATSGSGRDNEQFF.

This chain links TRBV4-2 with TRBJ2-1, with D tentatively TRBD1 (6 bases). V was shortened by 4 bases and J by 4 bases, with 17 bases between the two germline ends. In germline, CDR1 is LGHNA, CDR2 YNFKEQ. The CDR3 sequence is 16 residues long. This CDR3 is CASSLETGTTYNEQFF. The CDR3 bases are TGTGCCAGCAGCCTAGAAACCGGGACAACTTACAATGAGCAGTTCTTC.

The sample holds a few counts of this clonotype. This chain joins TRBV29-1 and TRBJ1-2; 7 bases are a match to TRBD1. The CDR3 loop spans 13 amino acids. Germline V lookup: CDR1 SQVTM, CDR2 ANQGSEA. Trimming removed 6 bases from V and 2 bases from J; junction bases left unmatched: 6. This CDR3 is CSVDRDRNYGYTF. The CDR3 bases are TGCAGCGTAGACCGGGACAGAAACTATGGCTACACCTTC.

The V gene is TRBV21-1, the J gene TRBJ2-4. TRBV21-1 is given as a pseudogene. The CDR3 loop spans 12 amino acids. The CDR3 reads CASRIGKNIQYF. CDR3 DNA: TGTGCCAGCAGGATCGGCAAAAACATTCAGTACTTC.

The chain employs TRBV5-1 and TRBJ1-2; D may be TRBD1 (5 bases). Trimming stripped 4 bases from V and 5 bases from J, with 9 bases between. CDR1 and CDR2 (germline): SGHRS, YFSETQ. The CDR3 has 12 amino acids. CDR3 DNA sequence: TGCGCCAGCAGCGCAGGACAATATGGCTACACCTTC. Translating it yields CASSAGQYGYTF.

The table lists this clonotype with many counts. The chain joins TRBV7-8 to TRBJ2-3; unclear D gene. This CDR3 has 13 residues. Germline lookup yields CDR1 SGHVS and CDR2 FQNEAQ. V was clipped by 1 base and J by 6 bases, with 8 bases between them. CDR3 coding DNA: TGTGCCAGCAGCTTAGAAGCGTGGGATACGCAGTATTTT. As protein: CASSLEAWDTQYF.

This clonotype was observed at least ten times. The V and J genes are TRBV14 and TRBJ2-7; D call uncertain. The CDR3 is 11 amino acids. V lost 0 bases and J 4 bases, leaving 1 base between the germline ends. Germline V gene sequence: CDR1 SGHDN, CDR2 FVKESK. CDR3 protein: CASSQEYEQYF. CDR3 DNA sequence: TGTGCCAGCAGCCAAGAATACGAGCAGTACTTC.

The sample holds many counts of this clonotype. V is TRBV3-1 and J is TRBJ2-2; no clear D. V was trimmed by 1 base and J by 3 bases, leaving 6 bases between them. The germline V gene has CDR1 LGHDT and CDR2 YNNKEL (reference sequence). This CDR3 is 14 amino acids long. CDR3 in DNA: TGTGCCAGCAGCCAAGGACGATACACCGGGGAGCTGTTTTTT. Encoded protein: CASSQGRYTGELFF.

The chain has TRBV12-3 or TRBV12-4 and TRBJ2-3, with a possible D match to TRBD1 (5 bases). The CDR3 is made up of 15 amino acids. Trimming cost V 5 bases and J 1 base, with 13 bases left between them. The CDR3, as DNA: TGTGCCAGCAGTAACCTGGGGCTTGGCACAGATACGCAGTATTTT. It specifies CASSNLGLGTDTQYF.

This clonotype has at least ten counts. The V call is TRBV29-1, the J call TRBJ2-3; D is unclear. The V and J ends lost 4 bases and 2 bases respectively, with 13 bases between them. CDR1 and CDR2 from the germline V gene are SQVTM and ANQGSEA. The CDR3 sequence is 14 residues long. CDR3: CSVVGYESTDTQYF. The CDR3, as DNA: TGCAGCGTTGTGGGTTATGAATCCACAGATACGCAGTATTTT.

The table lists this clonotype with many counts. The chain has TRBV9 and TRBJ2-3, with TRBD2 as a possible D gene (6 bases). This CDR3 contains 14 residues. Germline V lookup: CDR1 SGDLS, CDR2 YYNGEE. Trimming shortened V by 4 bases and J by 1 base, and 10 bases separated the two germline ends. CDR3 loop: CASSPQRGTDTQYF. Here the CDR3 DNA reads TGTGCCAGCAGCCCCCAGCGGGGCACAGATACGCAGTATTTT.

This clonotype was seen repeatedly, ten times or more. The chain carries TRBV12-5 and TRBJ2-3; 8 positions match TRBD1. CDR1 is LGHNT, CDR2 FRNRAP, per germline. The CDR3 spans 14 residues. The V and J ends lost 5 bases and 3 bases, in that order; junction bases with no gene match: 4. The CDR3 region has the DNA TGTGCTAGTGGTCCAGGGGGCACGACAGATACGCAGTATTTT. This translates into CASGPGGTTDTQYF.